This T cell receptor (beta chain) was profiled in a study of T cell changes during pregnancy in multiple sclerosis. This table comes from immunoSEQ multiplex PCR, and its TCRdb copy is limited to in-frame clones, with some not included. The table records approximately 110,000 clones, about 89% of them present only once. Germline values: CDR1 SGDLS, CDR2 YYNGEE. The V end lost 4 bases, the J end lost 6 bases, and 15 bases lay between the germline ends. The CDR3 runs to 14 residues. The specimen was peripheral blood, collected after pregnancy. The clonotype comes from a female donor with multiple sclerosis, enrolled in a pregnancy study. The V and J genes are TRBV9 and TRBJ2-3, with D maybe TRBD1 (6 bases). This CDR3 reads CASSSRTARDTQYF. For the CDR3, the DNA is TGTGCCAGCAGCTCCCGGACAGCCCGTGATACGCAGTATTTT.